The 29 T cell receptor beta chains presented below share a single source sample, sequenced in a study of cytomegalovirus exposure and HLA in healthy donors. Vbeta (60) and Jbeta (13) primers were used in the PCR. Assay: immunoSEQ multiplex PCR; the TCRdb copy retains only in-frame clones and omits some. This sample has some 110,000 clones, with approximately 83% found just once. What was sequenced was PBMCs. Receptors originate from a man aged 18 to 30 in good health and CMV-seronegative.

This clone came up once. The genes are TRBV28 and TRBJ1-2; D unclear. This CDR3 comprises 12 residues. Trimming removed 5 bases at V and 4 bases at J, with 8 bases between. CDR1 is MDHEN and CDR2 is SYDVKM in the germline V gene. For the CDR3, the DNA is TGTGCCAGCAGTCTGGAGGTCTATGGCTACACCTTC. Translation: CASSLEVYGYTF.

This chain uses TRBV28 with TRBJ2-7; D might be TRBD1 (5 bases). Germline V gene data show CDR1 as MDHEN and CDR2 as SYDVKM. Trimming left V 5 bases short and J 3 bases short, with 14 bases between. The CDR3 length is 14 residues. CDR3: CASSVIGEIYEQYF. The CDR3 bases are TGTGCCAGCAGTGTCATAGGGGAAATCTACGAGCAGTACTTC.

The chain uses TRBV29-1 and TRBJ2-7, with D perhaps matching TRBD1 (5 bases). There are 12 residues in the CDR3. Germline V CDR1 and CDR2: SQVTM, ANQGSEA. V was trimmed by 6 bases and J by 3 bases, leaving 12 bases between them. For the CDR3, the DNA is TGCAGCGTATCCGGACAAATCTACGAGCAGTACTTC. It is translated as CSVSGQIYEQYF.

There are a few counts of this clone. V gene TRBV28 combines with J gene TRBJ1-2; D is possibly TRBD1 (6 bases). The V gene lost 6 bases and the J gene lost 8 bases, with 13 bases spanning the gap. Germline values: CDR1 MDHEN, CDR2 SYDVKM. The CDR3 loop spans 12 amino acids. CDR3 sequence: CASSQDRPGYTF. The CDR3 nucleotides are TGTGCCAGCAGCCAGGACAGACCCGGCTACACCTTC.

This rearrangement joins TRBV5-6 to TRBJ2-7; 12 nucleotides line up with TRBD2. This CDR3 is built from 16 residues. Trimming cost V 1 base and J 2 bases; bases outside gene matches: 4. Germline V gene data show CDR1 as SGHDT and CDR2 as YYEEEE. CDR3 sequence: CASSLLLAGGPYEQYF. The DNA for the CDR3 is TGTGCCAGCAGCTTGTTGCTAGCGGGAGGGCCCTACGAGCAGTACTTC.

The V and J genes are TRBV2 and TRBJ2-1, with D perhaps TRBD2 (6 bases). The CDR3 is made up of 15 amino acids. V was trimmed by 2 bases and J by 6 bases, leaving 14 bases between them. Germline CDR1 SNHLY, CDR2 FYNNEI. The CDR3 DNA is TGTGCCAGCAGTGAACTAGCGCTCACGCTCAATGAGCAGTTCTTC. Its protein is CASSELALTLNEQFF. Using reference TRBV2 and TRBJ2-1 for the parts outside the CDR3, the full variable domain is EPEVTQTPSHQVTQMGQEVILRCVPISNHLYFYWYRQILGQKVEFLVSFYNNEISEKSEIFDDQFSVERPDGSNFTLKIRSTKLEDSAMYFCASSELALTLNEQFFGPGTRLTVL.

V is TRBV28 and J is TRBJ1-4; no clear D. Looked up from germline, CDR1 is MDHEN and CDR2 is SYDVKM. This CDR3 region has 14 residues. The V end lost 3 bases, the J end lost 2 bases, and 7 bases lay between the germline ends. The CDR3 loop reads CASSFEATNEKLFF. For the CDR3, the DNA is TGTGCCAGCAGTTTTGAGGCCACTAATGAAAAACTGTTTTTT. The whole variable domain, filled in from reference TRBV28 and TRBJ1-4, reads DVKVTQSSRYLVKRTGEKVFLECVQDMDHENMFWYRQDPGLGLRLIYFSYDVKMKEKGDIPEGYSVSREKKERFSLILESASTNQTSMYLCASSFEATNEKLFFGSGTQLSVL.

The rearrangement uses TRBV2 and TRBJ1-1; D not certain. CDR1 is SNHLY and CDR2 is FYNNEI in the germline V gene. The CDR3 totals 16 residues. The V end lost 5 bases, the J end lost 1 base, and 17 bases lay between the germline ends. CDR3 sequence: CASSSLGGPTNTEAFF. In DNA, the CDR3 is TGTGCCAGCAGTTCCCTAGGTGGCCCCACGAACACTGAAGCTTTCTTT.

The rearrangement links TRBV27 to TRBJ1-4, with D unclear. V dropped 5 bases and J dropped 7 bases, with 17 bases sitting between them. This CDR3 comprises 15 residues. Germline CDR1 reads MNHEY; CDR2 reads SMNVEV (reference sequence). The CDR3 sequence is CASSQFGPRVEKLFF. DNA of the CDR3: TGTGCCAGCAGTCAATTCGGCCCTCGGGTTGAAAAACTGTTTTTT.

Written as DNA, the CDR3 is TGTGCCAGCAGCCCCGGACTAGCGTACCAAGAGACCCAGTACTTC. It translates to CASSPGLAYQETQYF. This chain links TRBV7-3 with TRBJ2-5, with 9 bases that match TRBD2. The CDR3 consists of 15 residues. The J segment lost 0 bases and the V segment lost 5 bases, leaving 4 bases of the junction unmatched. The germline CDR1 and CDR2 sequences are SGHTA and FQGTGA.

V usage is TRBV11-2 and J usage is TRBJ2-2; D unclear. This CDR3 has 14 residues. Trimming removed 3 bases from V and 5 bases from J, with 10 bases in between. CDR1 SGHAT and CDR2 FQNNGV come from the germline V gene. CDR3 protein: CASSLGYSTGELFF. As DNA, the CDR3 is TGTGCCAGCAGCTTGGGCTATTCGACCGGGGAGCTGTTTTTT.

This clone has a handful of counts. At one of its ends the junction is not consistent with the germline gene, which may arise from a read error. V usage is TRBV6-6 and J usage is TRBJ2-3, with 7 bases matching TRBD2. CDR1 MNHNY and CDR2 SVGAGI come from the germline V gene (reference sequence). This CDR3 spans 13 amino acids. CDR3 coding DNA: TGTGCCAGCAGTTACTCGAGACTAGCCTTTGCAAGTTTT. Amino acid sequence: CASSYSRLAFASF.

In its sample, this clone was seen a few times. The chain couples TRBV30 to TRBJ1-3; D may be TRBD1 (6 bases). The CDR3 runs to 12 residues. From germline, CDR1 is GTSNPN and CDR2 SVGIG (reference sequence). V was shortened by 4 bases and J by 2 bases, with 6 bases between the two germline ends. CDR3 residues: CAWNRAGNTIYF. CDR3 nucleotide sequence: TGTGCCTGGAACAGGGCTGGAAACACCATATATTTT.

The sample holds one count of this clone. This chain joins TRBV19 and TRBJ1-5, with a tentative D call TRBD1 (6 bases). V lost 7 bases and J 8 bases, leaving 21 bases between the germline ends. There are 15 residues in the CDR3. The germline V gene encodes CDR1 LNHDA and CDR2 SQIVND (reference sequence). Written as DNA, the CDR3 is TGTGCCAGTAAAGACTTTGGGGGGGCTGGAGAGCCCCAGCATTTT. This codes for CASKDFGGAGEPQHF.

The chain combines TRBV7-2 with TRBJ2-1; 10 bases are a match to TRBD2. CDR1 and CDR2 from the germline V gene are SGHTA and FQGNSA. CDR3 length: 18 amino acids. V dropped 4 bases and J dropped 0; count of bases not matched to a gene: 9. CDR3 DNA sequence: TGTGCCAGCAGCTATAGCATGGGACTAGCGAGCTCCTACAATGAGCAGTTCTTC. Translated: CASSYSMGLASSYNEQFF.

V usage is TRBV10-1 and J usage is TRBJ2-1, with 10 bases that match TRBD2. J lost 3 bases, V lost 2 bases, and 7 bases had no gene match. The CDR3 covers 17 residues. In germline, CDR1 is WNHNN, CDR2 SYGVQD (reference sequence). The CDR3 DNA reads TGCGCCAGCAGTGAGCTCCTCCGGACTAGCGGCTACAATGAGCAGTTCTTC. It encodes CASSELLRTSGYNEQFF.

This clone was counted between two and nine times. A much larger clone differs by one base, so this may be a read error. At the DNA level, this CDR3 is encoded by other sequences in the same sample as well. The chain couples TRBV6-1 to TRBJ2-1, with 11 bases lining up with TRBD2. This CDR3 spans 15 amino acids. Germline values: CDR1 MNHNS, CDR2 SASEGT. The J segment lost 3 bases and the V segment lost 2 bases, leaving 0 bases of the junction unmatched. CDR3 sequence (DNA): TGTGCCAGCAGTGAACTAGCGGGAGGCTACAATGAGCAGTTCTTC. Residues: CASSELAGGYNEQFF.

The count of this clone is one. As DNA, the CDR3 is TGTGCCAGCAGCCCACTCGCAAGGGGGAGCACAGATACGCAGTATTTT. Translated: CASSPLARGSTDTQYF. The chain combines TRBV7-6 with TRBJ2-3; a possible D gene is TRBD1 (6 bases). Germline V lookup: CDR1 SGHVS, CDR2 FNYEAQ. The CDR3 has 16 residues. Trimming took 5 bases from V and 0 from J, leaving 15 bases between them.

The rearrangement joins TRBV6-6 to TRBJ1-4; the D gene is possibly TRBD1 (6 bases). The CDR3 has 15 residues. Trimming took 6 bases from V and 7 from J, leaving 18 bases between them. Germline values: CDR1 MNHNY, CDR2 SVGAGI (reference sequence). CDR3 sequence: CASSLQGQGGEKLFF. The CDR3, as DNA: TGTGCCAGCAGCCTCCAGGGGCAAGGTGGTGAAAAACTGTTTTTT.

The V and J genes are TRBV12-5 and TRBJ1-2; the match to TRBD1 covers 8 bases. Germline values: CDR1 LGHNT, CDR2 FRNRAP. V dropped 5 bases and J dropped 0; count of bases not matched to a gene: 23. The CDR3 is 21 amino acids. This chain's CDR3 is CASGSGPQGATPSKSNYGYTF. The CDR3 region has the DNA TGTGCTAGTGGTAGTGGGCCCCAGGGGGCGACACCCTCGAAATCTAACTATGGCTACACCTTC. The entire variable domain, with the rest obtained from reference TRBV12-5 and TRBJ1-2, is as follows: DARVTQTPRHKVTEMGQEVTMRCQPILGHNTVFWYRQTMMQGLELLAYFRNRAPLDDSGMPKDRFSAEMPDATLATLKIQPSEPRDSAVYFCASGSGPQGATPSKSNYGYTFGSGTRLTVV.

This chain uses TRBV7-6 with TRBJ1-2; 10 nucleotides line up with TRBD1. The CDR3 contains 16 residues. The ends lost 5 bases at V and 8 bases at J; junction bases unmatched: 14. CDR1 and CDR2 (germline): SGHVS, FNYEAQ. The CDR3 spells CASSPGTGVLPMGYTF. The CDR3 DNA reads TGTGCCAGCAGCCCCGGGACAGGGGTATTACCTATGGGCTACACCTTC.

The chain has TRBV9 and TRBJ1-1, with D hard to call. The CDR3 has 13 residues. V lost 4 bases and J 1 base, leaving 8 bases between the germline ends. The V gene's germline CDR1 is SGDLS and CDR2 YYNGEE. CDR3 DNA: TGTGCCAGCAGCTTTCGACAGAACACTGAAGCTTTCTTT. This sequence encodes CASSFRQNTEAFF.

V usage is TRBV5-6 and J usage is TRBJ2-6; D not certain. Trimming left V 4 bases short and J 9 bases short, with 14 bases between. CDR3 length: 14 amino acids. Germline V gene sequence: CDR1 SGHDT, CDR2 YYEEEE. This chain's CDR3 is CASSDRVTFNVLTF. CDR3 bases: TGTGCCAGCAGCGATCGGGTTACGTTCAACGTCCTGACTTTC.

The CDR3: CASSDGAGGADTQYF. The CDR3 region has the DNA TGTGCCAGTAGTGACGGAGCGGGAGGGGCAGATACGCAGTATTTT. This chain joins TRBV19 and TRBJ2-3, with 10 bases identical to TRBD2. The ends lost 5 bases at V and 4 bases at J; junction bases unmatched: 6. This CDR3 has 15 residues. The germline V gene has CDR1 LNHDA and CDR2 SQIVND (reference sequence).

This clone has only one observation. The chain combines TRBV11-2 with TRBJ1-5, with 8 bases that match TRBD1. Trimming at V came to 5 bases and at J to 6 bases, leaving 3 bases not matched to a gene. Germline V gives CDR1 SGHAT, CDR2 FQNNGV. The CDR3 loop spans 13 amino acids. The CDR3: CASSIQGGQPQHF. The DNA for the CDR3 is TGTGCCAGCAGCATACAGGGGGGTCAGCCCCAGCATTTT.

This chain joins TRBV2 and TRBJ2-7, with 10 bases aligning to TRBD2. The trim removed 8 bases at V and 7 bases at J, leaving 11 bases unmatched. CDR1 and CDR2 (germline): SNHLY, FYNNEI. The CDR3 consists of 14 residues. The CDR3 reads CASFDVAGGQEQYF. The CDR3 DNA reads TGTGCCAGCTTCGACGTAGCGGGAGGACAGGAGCAGTACTTC.

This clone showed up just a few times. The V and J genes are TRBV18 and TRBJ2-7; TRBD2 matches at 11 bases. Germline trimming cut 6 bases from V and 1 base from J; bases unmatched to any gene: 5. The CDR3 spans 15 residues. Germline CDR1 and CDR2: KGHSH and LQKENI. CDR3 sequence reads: CASSLGTSGSYEQYF. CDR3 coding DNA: TGTGCCAGCTCGCTGGGGACTAGCGGTTCCTACGAGCAGTACTTC. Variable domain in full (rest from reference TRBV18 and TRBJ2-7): NAGVMQNPRHLVRRRGQEARLRCSPMKGHSHVYWYRQLPEEGLKFMVYLQKENIIDESGMPKERFSAEFPKEGPSILRIQQVVRGDSAAYFCASSLGTSGSYEQYFGPGTRLTVT.

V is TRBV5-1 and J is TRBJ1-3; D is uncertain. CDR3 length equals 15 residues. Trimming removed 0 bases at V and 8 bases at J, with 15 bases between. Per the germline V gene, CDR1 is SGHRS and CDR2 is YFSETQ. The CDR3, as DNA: TGCGCCAGCAGCTTGGAGGCCGTGTCCGGGGACACCATATATTTT. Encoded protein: CASSLEAVSGDTIYF.

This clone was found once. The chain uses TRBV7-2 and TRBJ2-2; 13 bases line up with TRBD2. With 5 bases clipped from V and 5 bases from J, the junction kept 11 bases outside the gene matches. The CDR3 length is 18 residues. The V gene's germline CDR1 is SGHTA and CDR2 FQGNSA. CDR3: CASSNWTSGRSWTGELFF. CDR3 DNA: TGTGCCAGCAGCAACTGGACTAGCGGGAGATCGTGGACCGGGGAGCTGTTTTTT.